This T cell receptor beta chain originates from a study of blood T cell repertoires in COVID-19. Overall study context: COVID-19 samples, acute and convalescent, were from the United States, Italy and Spain. Sources were T cells, B-cell-depleted T cells, or PBMCs; the material itself was cDNA or gDNA.

Original data processing: Quantification of nucleated cells was approximated via reference gene primer amplification. Method: immunoSEQ multiplex PCR; TCRdb's copy keeps in-frame clones and lacks some. That table furnishes V, J and clone size, whereas the DNA furnished D and trimming. The sample lists about 220,000 clones, approximately 80% occurring once. The clonotype comes from a man aged 50 or older with active or convalescent COVID-19. The sample was peripheral blood.

Here the CDR3 DNA reads TGTGCCAGCAGCTTAGACGGCGGCGGCTTAACCTACGAGCAGTACTTC. Its translation: CASSLDGGGLTYEQYF. The V call is TRBV11-2, the J call TRBJ2-7; no clear D gene. Germline V gene sequence: CDR1 SGHAT, CDR2 FQNNGV. Deletions cut 0 bases from V and 2 bases from J, with 14 bases between. This CDR3 contains 16 residues.